These 21 T cell receptor beta chains originate from one sample sequenced in a study of cytomegalovirus exposure and HLA in healthy donors. 60 Vbeta and 13 Jbeta primers were used in PCR. The table came from immunoSEQ multiplex PCR; TCRdb's copy has only in-frame clones and leaves some out. Altogether about 140,000 clones are present, roughly 80% being singletons, with the ten largest covering 2.5% to 3%. The specimen was PBMCs. These receptors all come from a female donor in good health and CMV-seronegative.

The chain joins TRBV28 to TRBJ2-2, with D perhaps TRBD1 (6 bases). V shed 6 bases and J shed 0 bases, with 11 bases lying between them. This CDR3 contains 15 residues. Germline values: CDR1 MDHEN, CDR2 SYDVKM. As DNA, the CDR3 is TGTGCCAGCAGCTCGGACAGCTCGAACACCGGGGAGCTGTTTTTT. As protein: CASSSDSSNTGELFF.

This chain joins TRBV11-2 and TRBJ1-5; D may be TRBD1 (5 bases). V was cut by 0 bases and J by 1 base, with 10 bases left in between. Germline lookup yields CDR1 SGHAT and CDR2 FQNNGV. The CDR3 is 16 amino acids. CDR3 loop: CASSLDGAGSNQPQHF. CDR3 bases: TGTGCCAGCAGCTTAGATGGGGCGGGGAGCAATCAGCCCCAGCATTTT.

The chain couples TRBV19 to TRBJ2-5; 10 positions agree with TRBD1. Germline V gene data show CDR1 as LNHDA and CDR2 as SQIVND (reference sequence). The V segment lost 4 bases and the J segment 6 bases; nucleotides outside the gene matches: 5. The CDR3 sequence is 14 residues long. For the CDR3, the DNA is TGTGCCAGTAGTACCGGGACAGGGGTAAAGACCCAGTACTTC. Translated, it gives CASSTGTGVKTQYF.

The genes are TRBV6-5 and TRBJ1-1, with D possibly being TRBD1 (5 bases). This CDR3 region has 14 residues. Per germline, CDR1 MNHEY and CDR2 SVGAGI. The ends were cut back, 2 bases at V and 9 bases at J, with 16 bases in the middle. This chain's CDR3 is CASSYVAGGAQAFF. The CDR3 DNA is TGTGCCAGCAGTTACGTCGCAGGAGGGGCTCAAGCTTTCTTT.

This chain links TRBV5-4 with TRBJ2-2; 9 bases line up with TRBD2. The junction had 10 bases not matched to a gene; V was cut back by 4 bases and J by 6 bases. The germline V gene has CDR1 SGHNT and CDR2 YYREEE (reference sequence). CDR3 length equals 16 residues. CDR3 nucleotides: TGTGCCAGCAGCCTGGTGCCAGCGGGGGGACCCGGGGAGCTGTTTTTT. Translation gives CASSLVPAGGPGELFF.

The genes are TRBV5-1 and TRBJ2-4; 7 nucleotides align to TRBD2. The CDR3 has 18 amino acids. V dropped 3 bases and J dropped 7; count of bases not matched to a gene: 19. The germline V gene encodes CDR1 SGHRS and CDR2 YFSETQ. The CDR3 is CASSSREGGRALGNIQYF. The CDR3 bases are TGCGCCAGCAGCTCTAGGGAAGGTGGGAGGGCCCTGGGGAACATTCAGTACTTC.

On this clone itself: This sample also contains other DNA sequences that code for the same CDR3. The chain links TRBV20-1 to TRBJ2-7; TRBD1 matches at 7 bases. The CDR3 spans 11 residues. The junction had 1 base not matched to a gene; V was cut back by 5 bases and J by 3 bases. CDR1 DFQATT and CDR2 SNEGSKA come from the germline V gene (reference sequence). CDR3 region: CSARQGYEQYF. The DNA for the CDR3 is TGCAGTGCTCGACAGGGCTACGAGCAGTACTTC.

The rearrangement links TRBV6-1 to TRBJ1-5, with 7 bases lining up with TRBD1. The CDR3 extends over 15 amino acids. The V and J ends lost 5 bases and 7 bases, in that order; junction bases with no gene match: 11. CDR1 is MNHNS and CDR2 is SASEGT in the germline V gene. CDR3 region: CASSLIDQGGQPQHF. The CDR3 nucleotides read TGTGCCAGCAGTCTGATCGACCAGGGGGGACAGCCCCAGCATTTT.

This chain connects TRBV6-5 to TRBJ2-1, with 8 bases aligning to TRBD2. CDR1 is MNHEY and CDR2 is SVGAGI in the germline V gene. V trimming: 5 bases; J trimming: 10 bases; junction bases outside the gene matches: 13. The CDR3 runs to 15 residues. The CDR3 is CASSALGAGVDEQFF. Here the CDR3 DNA reads TGTGCCAGCAGTGCCCTAGGAGCGGGAGTGGACGAGCAGTTCTTC.

The rearrangement joins TRBV4-1 to TRBJ1-2; TRBD1 matches 7 bases. This CDR3 is 14 amino acids long. The trim removed 3 bases at V and 8 bases at J, leaving 9 bases unmatched. Germline CDR1 reads MGHRA; CDR2 reads YSYEKL. CDR3 coding DNA: TGCGCCAGCAGCCATAGGGGGCCGGCCGAGGGCTACACCTTC. Translating gives CASSHRGPAEGYTF.

The V and J genes are TRBV7-2 and TRBJ2-5, with 9 bases aligning to TRBD1. J was trimmed by 5 bases and V by 5 bases; bases with no gene match: 6. There are 14 residues in the CDR3. CDR1 is SGHTA and CDR2 is FQGNSA in the germline V gene. The DNA of the CDR3 is TGTGCCAGCAGCGCACAGGGGGCAAGGGAGACCCAGTACTTC. This translates into CASSAQGARETQYF.

The genes are TRBV27 and TRBJ2-3; 8 positions agree with TRBD2. Per the germline V gene, CDR1 is MNHEY and CDR2 is SMNVEV (reference sequence). After removal of 3 bases from V and 11 bases from J, the junction contained 13 bases not matched to a gene. CDR3 size: 15 residues. DNA of the CDR3: TGTGCCAGCAGTTTGTCGGGAGGGCCTTTAGTGAAGCAGTATTTT. Translation: CASSLSGGPLVKQYF.

The chain uses TRBV5-1 and TRBJ1-1; weak D call: TRBD1 (5 bases). Between the trimmed V and J ends, which lost 1 base and 0 bases, there was a span of 10 bases. Germline V gene data show CDR1 as SGHRS and CDR2 as YFSETQ. The length of the CDR3 is 15 residues. CDR3 sequence (DNA): TGCGCCAGCAGCTTGTCGGGGGGAGTGAACACTGAAGCTTTCTTT. Translation: CASSLSGGVNTEAFF.

This clone was seen only a few times. The V and J genes are TRBV18 and TRBJ1-2; D is possibly TRBD1 (6 bases). CDR3 length: 13 residues. The germline gives CDR1 KGHSH, CDR2 LQKENI. V lost 2 bases and J lost 3, with 7 bases in between. CDR3 residues: CASSPKGDYGYTF. CDR3 nucleotide sequence: TGTGCCAGCTCACCAAAGGGGGACTATGGCTACACCTTC.

This chain uses TRBV19 with TRBJ2-1, with 15 positions matching TRBD2. CDR1 is LNHDA and CDR2 is SQIVND in the germline V gene (reference sequence). This CDR3 spans 18 amino acids. The V segment lost 5 bases and the J segment 1 base; nucleotides outside the gene matches: 6. The CDR3, as DNA: TGTGCCAGTAGTGCCGGGACTAGCGGGAGGAGGTCCTACAATGAGCAGTTCTTC. It is translated as CASSAGTSGRRSYNEQFF.

The chain recombines TRBV6-1 with TRBJ2-3; TRBD2 matches at 9 bases. The V gene's germline CDR1 is MNHNS and CDR2 SASEGT. This CDR3 has 14 residues. Trimming removed 2 bases from V and 9 bases from J; junction bases left unmatched: 6. This chain's CDR3 is CASSELAGKGTQYF. The CDR3 DNA is TGTGCCAGCAGTGAACTAGCGGGGAAGGGGACGCAGTATTTT.

The chain has TRBV29-1 and TRBJ1-6; no firm D call. The CDR3 has 12 residues. Germline assignment: CDR1 SQVTM and CDR2 ANQGSEA. V was cut by 4 bases and J by 10 bases, with 11 bases left in between. The CDR3 here is CSVGEGNSPLHF. CDR3 in DNA: TGCAGCGTTGGGGAGGGAAACTCACCCCTCCACTTT.

The V and J genes are TRBV7-9 and TRBJ2-6; the match to TRBD1 covers 11 bases. The CDR3 is made up of 17 amino acids. The junction had 5 bases not matched to a gene; V was cut back by 7 bases and J by 0 bases. Germline CDR1 and CDR2: SEHNR and FQNEAQ (reference sequence). CDR3 amino acids: CASTTGTGGSGANVLTF. The CDR3 DNA sequence: TGTGCCAGCACCACCGGGACAGGGGGCTCTGGGGCCAACGTCCTGACTTTC.

This clone was picked up one time. V usage is TRBV5-4 and J usage is TRBJ2-1; perhaps TRBD1 as D (8 bases). Germline CDR1 SGHNT, CDR2 YYREEE (reference sequence). The CDR3 length is 14 residues. Trimming cost V 4 bases and J 10 bases, with 18 bases left between them. The CDR3 region is CASSHDRGLREQFF. The CDR3 bases are TGTGCCAGCAGCCATGACAGGGGACTACGCGAGCAGTTCTTC.

The chain combines TRBV4-1 with TRBJ1-1; no reliable D call. The CDR3 runs 13 residues. V was cut by 1 base and J by 4 bases, with 7 bases left in between. Germline assignment: CDR1 MGHRA and CDR2 YSYEKL. Written as DNA, the CDR3 is TGCGCCAGCAGCCAAGTTAGAACCACTGAAGCTTTCTTT. Its protein is CASSQVRTTEAFF.

The chain couples TRBV7-2 to TRBJ2-3, with TRBD2 matching over 9 bases. Germline V gene lookup returns CDR1 SGHTA and CDR2 FQGNSA. The ends lost 1 base at V and 4 bases at J; junction bases unmatched: 6. The length of the CDR3 is 16 residues. DNA for the CDR3: TGTGCCAGCAGCTTAGGCGCGGGGGGGCTGGCAGATACGCAGTATTTT. It codes for CASSLGAGGLADTQYF.